This T cell receptor beta chain derives from a study of CD8 T cells in ankylosing spondylitis. Study findings and constraints: Among TCR beta sequences, a motif of eight highly homologous variants appeared characteristic of ankylosing spondylitis blood.

This clonotype was counted at least ten times. No antigen is known for it. TCRdb used MiXCR to reprocess the 5' RACE reads, holding one entry per CDR3 protein. The data show 180,000 or so distinct CDR3 sequences, 11% seen once. V shed 0 bases, J shed 8 bases, and the junction held 7 bases outside the gene matches. Per the germline V gene, CDR1 is LGHDT and CDR2 is YNNKEL (reference sequence). The CDR3 contains 15 residues. This TCR came from a male donor with ankylosing spondylitis or in good health (not recorded which). The sequencing sample was made of blood, either unsorted or a sorted T cell fraction (not recorded which). The rearrangement uses TRBV3-1 and TRBJ2-1; 7 bases are shared with TRBD2. The CDR3 DNA is TGTGCCAGCAGCCAAGATCAAGCGGGGATCGATGAGCAGTTCTTC. Translating it yields CASSQDQAGIDEQFF.